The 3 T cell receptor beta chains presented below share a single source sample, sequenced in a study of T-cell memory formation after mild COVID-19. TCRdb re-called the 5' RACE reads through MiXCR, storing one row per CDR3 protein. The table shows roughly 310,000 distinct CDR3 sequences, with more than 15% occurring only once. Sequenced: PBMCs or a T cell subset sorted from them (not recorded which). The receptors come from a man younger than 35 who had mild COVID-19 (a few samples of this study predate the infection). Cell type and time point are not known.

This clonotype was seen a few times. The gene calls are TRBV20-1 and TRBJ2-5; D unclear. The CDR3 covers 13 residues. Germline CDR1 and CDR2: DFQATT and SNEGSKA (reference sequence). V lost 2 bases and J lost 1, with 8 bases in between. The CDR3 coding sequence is TGCAGTGCTAGAAAACGTTCCCAAGAGACCCAGTACTTC. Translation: CSARKRSQETQYF.

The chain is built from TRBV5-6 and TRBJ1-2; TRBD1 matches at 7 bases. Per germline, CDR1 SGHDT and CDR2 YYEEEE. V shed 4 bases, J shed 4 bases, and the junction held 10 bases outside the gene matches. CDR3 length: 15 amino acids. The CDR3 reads CASSPTPGQIYGYTF. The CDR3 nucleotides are TGTGCCAGCAGCCCTACCCCGGGACAGATCTATGGCTACACCTTC.

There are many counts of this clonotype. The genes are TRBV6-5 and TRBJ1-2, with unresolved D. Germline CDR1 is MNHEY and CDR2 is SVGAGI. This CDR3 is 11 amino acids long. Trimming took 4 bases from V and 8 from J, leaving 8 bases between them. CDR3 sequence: CASSSRGGYTF. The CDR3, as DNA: TGTGCCAGCAGTTCCCGAGGGGGCTACACCTTC.